Below, 16 T cell receptor beta chains from the same sample are listed, as sequenced in a study of blood T cell repertoires in COVID-19. Method: immunoSEQ multiplex PCR; TCRdb's copy keeps in-frame clones and lacks some. The repertoire holds about 230,000 clones, with more than 75% as singletons. The specimen sequenced was peripheral blood. The receptor set was obtained from a man aged 45 to 65 with COVID-19, enrolled during active disease.

V gene TRBV27 combines with J gene TRBJ2-3; 11 bases agree with TRBD2. V lost 4 bases to trimming and J lost 7 bases; unmatched junction nucleotides: 10. Per the germline V gene, CDR1 is MNHEY and CDR2 is SMNVEV (reference sequence). This CDR3 has 16 amino acids. In DNA form, the CDR3 reads TGTGCCAGCAGTTCTCTATTAGCGGGAGGGCCGTATACGCAGTATTTT. Translated: CASSSLLAGGPYTQYF.

The J gene is TRBJ1-4, the V gene TRBV4-3, with D tentatively TRBD1 (6 bases). Per germline, CDR1 LGHNA and CDR2 YSLEER. V lost 0 bases, J lost 1 base, and 18 bases lay in between. There are 19 residues in the CDR3. The CDR3 coding sequence is TGCGCCAGCAGCCAAGATAGGCAGGGGCGGGTTGGAACTAATGAAAAACTGTTTTTT. The encoded protein is CASSQDRQGRVGTNEKLFF.

The rearrangement links TRBV19 to TRBJ1-2; D ambiguous. V was trimmed by 7 bases and J by 8 bases, leaving 20 bases between them. Germline CDR1 is LNHDA and CDR2 is SQIVND (reference sequence). The length of the CDR3 is 14 residues. CDR3 coding DNA: TGTGCCAGTACCAATCCCACAGAAAACTGGGGCTACACCTTC. Translating it yields CASTNPTENWGYTF.

The chain carries TRBV13 and TRBJ2-7, with 9 positions matching TRBD2. V lost 0 bases, J lost 6 bases, and 3 bases stayed unmatched. CDR3 length equals 14 residues. Looked up from germline, CDR1 is PRHDT and CDR2 is FYEKMQ (reference sequence). CDR3 residues: CASSLGLTSGEQYF. In DNA, the CDR3 is TGTGCCAGCAGCTTAGGCTTGACTAGCGGCGAGCAGTACTTC.

In its sample, this clone was seen once. The rearrangement links TRBV27 to TRBJ2-7; perhaps TRBD2 as D (5 bases). Germline lookup yields CDR1 MNHEY and CDR2 SMNVEV (reference sequence). Trimming took 2 bases from V and 1 from J, leaving 12 bases between them. This CDR3 comprises 15 residues. CDR3: CASSLKEGKSYEQYF. The CDR3 DNA follows: TGTGCCAGCAGTTTAAAAGAGGGCAAGTCCTACGAGCAGTACTTC.

The chain has TRBV5-1 and TRBJ1-2; D perhaps matches TRBD1 (5 bases). The germline CDR1 and CDR2 sequences are SGHRS and YFSETQ. The CDR3 has 12 amino acids. V lost 4 bases and J 5 bases, leaving 9 bases between the germline ends. The CDR3 nucleotides are TGCGCCAGCAGCGCCGACAGATATGGCTACACCTTC. Its protein product is CASSADRYGYTF.

The chain has TRBV29-1 and TRBJ1-1; a weak D match, TRBD1 (5 bases). The CDR3 loop spans 11 amino acids. Trimming cost V 7 bases and J 9 bases, with 15 bases left between them. CDR1 and CDR2 from the germline V gene are SQVTM and ANQGSEA. CDR3 DNA: TGCAGCGCCGTAGGGGTGGTGAAAGCTTTCTTT. Its protein is CSAVGVVKAFF. Supplemented by reference TRBV29-1 and TRBJ1-1, the full variable domain reads SAVISQKPSRDICQRGTSLTIQCQVDSQVTMMFWYRQQPGQSLTLIATANQGSEATYESGFVIDKFPISRPNLTFSTLTVSNMSPEDSSIYLCSAVGVVKAFFGQGTRLTVV.

V and J are TRBV2 and TRBJ1-2, with a tentative D call TRBD1 (6 bases). V lost 2 bases, J lost 3 bases, and 13 bases lay in between. The CDR3 loop spans 15 amino acids. From germline, CDR1 is SNHLY and CDR2 FYNNEI. CDR3 nucleotide sequence: TGTGCCAGCAGTGAAAAACCCAGGGGCGACTATGGCTACACCTTC. Translating gives CASSEKPRGDYGYTF.

The chain links TRBV19 to TRBJ1-5; no clear D. Germline-derived CDR1 and CDR2 are LNHDA and SQIVND (reference sequence). With 6 bases removed from V and 9 bases from J, the gap between germline ends came to 12 bases. This CDR3 contains 12 residues. CDR3 loop: CASRGTAAPQHF. CDR3 sequence (DNA): TGTGCCAGTAGAGGAACCGCGGCGCCCCAGCATTTT.

The rearrangement links TRBV19 to TRBJ1-5; 11 nucleotides agree with TRBD1. V was clipped by 1 base and J by 6 bases; unmatched bases: 5. The V gene's germline CDR1 is LNHDA and CDR2 SQIVND (reference sequence). CDR3 length: 16 amino acids. The DNA for the CDR3 is TGTGCCAGTAGTATAGTGGGACAGGGGGTCGGTCAGCCCCAGCATTTT. Translating gives CASSIVGQGVGQPQHF.

This chain joins TRBV5-8 and TRBJ2-7; 7 bases map to TRBD1. The CDR3 has 17 amino acids. Germline CDR1 is SGHTS and CDR2 is YDEGEE. With V trimmed by 1 base and J by 0 bases, 10 bases remained unmatched. The CDR3 DNA sequence: TGTGCCAGCAGCTTGATGGGACAGTCCAAACCCTCCTACGAGCAGTACTTC. Translating it yields CASSLMGQSKPSYEQYF.

This chain joins TRBV7-5 and TRBJ1-2; the table calls TRBD1, which could not be checked here. TRBV7-5 is assigned pseudogene status. The CDR3 consists of 18 residues. CDR3 nucleotides: TGTGCCAGAAGTCTATTCCGTTGCGAAACCGGGACAGGCCGTGGCTACACCTTC. This codes for CARSLFRCETGTGRGYTF.

V is TRBV7-9 and J is TRBJ2-7; D call uncertain. Looked up from germline, CDR1 is SEHNR and CDR2 is FQNEAQ (reference sequence). The CDR3 is 12 residues long. Trimming left V 3 bases short and J 4 bases short, with 7 bases between. CDR3 sequence reads: CASSLREYEQYF. The CDR3 DNA reads as TGTGCCAGCAGCTTGAGAGAATACGAGCAGTACTTC.

For this clone: Distinct nucleotide sequences in the sample also encode this CDR3. The chain has TRBV5-1 and TRBJ2-3, with no clear D. CDR1 SGHRS and CDR2 YFSETQ come from the germline V gene. With 0 bases removed from V and 1 base from J, the gap between germline ends came to 6 bases. The length of the CDR3 is 14 residues. The CDR3 loop is CASSLGGGTDTQYF. CDR3 sequence (DNA): TGCGCCAGCAGCTTGGGTGGAGGCACAGATACGCAGTATTTT. The full variable domain, with the rest looked up from reference TRBV5-1 and TRBJ2-3, is KAGVTQTPRYLIKTRGQQVTLSCSPISGHRSVSWYQQTPGQGLQFLFEYFSETQRNKGNFPGRFSGRQFSNSRSEMNVSTLELGDSALYLCASSLGGGTDTQYFGPGTRLTVL.

V gene TRBV28 combines with J gene TRBJ1-5, with 11 nucleotides matching TRBD1. CDR1 and CDR2 from the germline V gene are MDHEN and SYDVKM. The CDR3 is made up of 16 amino acids. V gave up 4 bases and J gave up 5 bases; unmatched junction bases: 7. For the CDR3, the DNA is TGTGCCAGCAGTTCGGACAGGGGGCCTACTCATCAGCCCCAGCATTTT. This gives the protein CASSSDRGPTHQPQHF.

This chain links TRBV19 with TRBJ2-7, with 9 bases aligning to TRBD1. The CDR3 covers 15 residues. In germline, CDR1 is LNHDA, CDR2 SQIVND (reference sequence). V shed 4 bases, J shed 0 bases, and the junction held 4 bases outside the gene matches. The CDR3 spells CASSRPGQGSYEQYF. The CDR3 nucleotides are TGTGCCAGTAGTAGACCGGGACAGGGCTCCTACGAGCAGTACTTC.